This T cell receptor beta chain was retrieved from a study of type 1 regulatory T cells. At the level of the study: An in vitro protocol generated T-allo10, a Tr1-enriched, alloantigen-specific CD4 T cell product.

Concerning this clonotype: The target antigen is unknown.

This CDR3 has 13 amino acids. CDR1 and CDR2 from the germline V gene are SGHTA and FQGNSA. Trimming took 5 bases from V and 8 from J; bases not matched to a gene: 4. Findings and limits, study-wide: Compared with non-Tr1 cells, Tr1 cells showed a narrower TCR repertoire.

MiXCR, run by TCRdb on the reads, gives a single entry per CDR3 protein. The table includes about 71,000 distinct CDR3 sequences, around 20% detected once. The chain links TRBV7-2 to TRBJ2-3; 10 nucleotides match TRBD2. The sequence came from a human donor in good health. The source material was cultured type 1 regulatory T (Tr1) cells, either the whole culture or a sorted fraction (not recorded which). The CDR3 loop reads CASSVKREGTQYF. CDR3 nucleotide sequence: TGTGCCAGCAGCGTTAAGCGGGAGGGTACGCAGTATTTT.